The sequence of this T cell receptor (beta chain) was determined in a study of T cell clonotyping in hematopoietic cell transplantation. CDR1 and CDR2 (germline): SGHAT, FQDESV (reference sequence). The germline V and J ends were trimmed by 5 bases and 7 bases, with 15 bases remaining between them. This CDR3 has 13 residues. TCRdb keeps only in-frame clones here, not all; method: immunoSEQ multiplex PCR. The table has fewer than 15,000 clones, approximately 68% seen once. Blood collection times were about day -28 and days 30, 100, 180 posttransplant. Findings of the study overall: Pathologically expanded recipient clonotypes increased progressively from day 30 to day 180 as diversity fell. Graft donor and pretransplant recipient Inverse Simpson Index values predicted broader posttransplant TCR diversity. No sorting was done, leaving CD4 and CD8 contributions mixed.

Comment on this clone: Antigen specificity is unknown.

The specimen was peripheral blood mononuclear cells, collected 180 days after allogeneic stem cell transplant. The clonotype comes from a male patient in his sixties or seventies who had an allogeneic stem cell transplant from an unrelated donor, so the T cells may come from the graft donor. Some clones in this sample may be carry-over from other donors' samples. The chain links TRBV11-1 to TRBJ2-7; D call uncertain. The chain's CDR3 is CASSPPPGVEQYF. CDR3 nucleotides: TGTGCCAGCAGCCCCCCACCGGGCGTGGAGCAGTACTTC.